This T cell receptor (beta chain) emerged from a study of blood T cell repertoires in COVID-19. Study context: The analysed material was cDNA or gDNA that came from T cells, B-cell-depleted T cells, or PBMCs.

Some clones are missing from TCRdb's copy, which holds only in-frame ones; the method was immunoSEQ multiplex PCR. Here the sample spans 200,000 to 300,000 clones, approximately 83% being singletons. Germline CDR1 is MRHNA and CDR2 is SNTAGT. Trimming took off 5 bases at V and 2 bases at J, with 20 bases between the two ends. The CDR3 loop spans 17 amino acids. This TCR was sampled from a human donor in a cohort sampled during active COVID-19. V is TRBV6-4 and J is TRBJ2-3, with a possible D match to TRBD2 (5 bases). Sequencing was carried out using peripheral blood. CDR3 bases: TGTGCCAGCAGTCCAAACCCAGCGGAGGCGTTCACAGATACGCAGTATTTT. This translates into CASSPNPAEAFTDTQYF.